The 5 T cell receptor beta chains in this list originate from one sample, sequenced in a study of regulatory T cells in long-lasting Graves disease. The TCR beta library used iRepertoire HTBI primers with Arm-PCR amplification of CDR3. TCRdb processed the multiplex PCR reads anew with MiXCR; each CDR3 protein has one entry. The sample lists around 420,000 distinct CDR3 sequences, over 14% occurring once. Time point defined: newly diagnosed GD, antithyroid drugs for less than 3 months. Isolated PBMC RNA provided the starting material for the TCR library. These data also featured in a second study, about T cells in Graves' hyperthyroidism and ophthalmopathy.

The starting material was peripheral blood mononuclear cells (PBMCs), obtained at new diagnosis, from a patient treated with antithyroid drugs. Receptors were obtained from a middle-aged woman with Graves disease.

V is TRBV20-1 and J is TRBJ2-1; 7 bases agree with TRBD2. The trim removed 0 bases at V and 7 bases at J, leaving 9 bases unmatched. The length of the CDR3 is 15 residues. Germline lookup yields CDR1 DFQATT and CDR2 SNEGSKA (reference sequence). DNA for the CDR3: TGCAGTGCTAGAGATGGAAGCGGGATTGGGAATGAGCAGTTCTTC. This sequence encodes CSARDGSGIGNEQFF.

The chain couples TRBV27 to TRBJ2-7, with unresolved D. The CDR3 contains 14 residues. The germline V gene encodes CDR1 MNHEY and CDR2 SMNVEV (reference sequence). Deletions cut 6 bases from V and 5 bases from J, with 17 bases between. CDR3 nucleotides: TGTGCCAGCAGAAGGCTTATAGGGTACGACGAGCAGTACTTC. Translation gives CASRRLIGYDEQYF.

A few counts support this clonotype. The V and J genes are TRBV7-3 and TRBJ2-3; D is perhaps TRBD2 (6 bases). Trimming took 6 bases from V and 0 from J, leaving 22 bases between them. The CDR3 contains 18 residues. Per germline, CDR1 SGHTA and CDR2 FQGTGA. The CDR3 nucleotides read TGTGCCAGCAGTCCTATTGAGGGACTCCCTGGGAGCACAGATACGCAGTATTTT. Amino acid sequence: CASSPIEGLPGSTDTQYF.

There are many counts of this clonotype. The rearrangement uses TRBV2 and TRBJ1-4; D is perhaps TRBD1 (5 bases). V lost 7 bases and J 5 bases, leaving 17 bases between the germline ends. This CDR3 has 15 amino acids. Per the germline V gene, CDR1 is SNHLY and CDR2 is FYNNEI. The CDR3 loop reads CASNPSRDRNEKLFF. In nucleotides, the CDR3 is TGTGCCAGCAATCCTTCCCGGGACCGAAATGAAAAACTGTTTTTT.

This clonotype was detected ten times or more. The chain links TRBV18 to TRBJ2-3, with 9 bases identical to TRBD2. Looked up from germline, CDR1 is KGHSH and CDR2 is LQKENI. The CDR3 contains 16 residues. V lost 3 bases and J lost 0; bases outside the gene matches: 4. CDR3 region: CASSPGGLASTDTQYF. The DNA for the CDR3 is TGTGCCAGCTCACCGGGCGGACTAGCGAGCACAGATACGCAGTATTTT.